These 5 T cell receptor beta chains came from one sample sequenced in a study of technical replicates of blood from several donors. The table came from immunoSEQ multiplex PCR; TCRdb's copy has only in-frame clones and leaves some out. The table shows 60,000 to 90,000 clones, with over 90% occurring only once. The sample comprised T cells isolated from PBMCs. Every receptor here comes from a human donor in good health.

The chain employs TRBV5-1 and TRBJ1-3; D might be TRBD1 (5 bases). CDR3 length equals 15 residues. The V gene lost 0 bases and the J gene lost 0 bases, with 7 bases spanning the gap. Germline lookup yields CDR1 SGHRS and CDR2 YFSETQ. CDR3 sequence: CASSLGQSSGNTIYF. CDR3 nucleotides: TGCGCCAGCAGCTTGGGACAGAGCTCTGGAAACACCATATATTTT.

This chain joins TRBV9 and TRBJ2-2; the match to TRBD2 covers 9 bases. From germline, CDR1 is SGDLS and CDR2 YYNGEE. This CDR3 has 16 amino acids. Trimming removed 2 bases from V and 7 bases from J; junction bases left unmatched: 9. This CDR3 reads CASSVTGTSSVGELFF. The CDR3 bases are TGTGCCAGCAGCGTTACCGGGACTAGCAGTGTCGGGGAGCTGTTTTTT.

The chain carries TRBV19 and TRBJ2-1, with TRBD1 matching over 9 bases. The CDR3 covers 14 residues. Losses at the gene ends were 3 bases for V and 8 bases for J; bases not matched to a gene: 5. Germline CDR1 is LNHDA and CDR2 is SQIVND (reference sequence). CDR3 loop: CASSIGTGMDEQFF. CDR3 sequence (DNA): TGTGCCAGTAGTATTGGGACAGGGATGGATGAGCAGTTCTTC.

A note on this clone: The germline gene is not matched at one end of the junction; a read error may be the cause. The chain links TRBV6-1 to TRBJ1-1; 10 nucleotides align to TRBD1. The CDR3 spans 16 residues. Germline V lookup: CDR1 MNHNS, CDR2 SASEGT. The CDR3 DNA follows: TGTGCCAGCAGCGAAGGGACAGGGGCGTTCCGGGCGGGGGCTTTCTTT. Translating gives CASSEGTGAFRAGAFF.

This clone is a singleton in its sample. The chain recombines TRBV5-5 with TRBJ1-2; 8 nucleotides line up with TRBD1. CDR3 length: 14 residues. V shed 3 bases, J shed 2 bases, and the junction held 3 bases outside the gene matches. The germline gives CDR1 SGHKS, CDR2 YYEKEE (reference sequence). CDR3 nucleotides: TGTGCCAGCAGCTGGGACAGGATCAACTATGGCTACACCTTC. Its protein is CASSWDRINYGYTF. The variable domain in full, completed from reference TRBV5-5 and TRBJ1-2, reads DAGVTQSPTHLIKTRGQQVTLRCSPISGHKSVSWYQQVLGQGPQFIFQYYEKEERGRGNFPDRFSARQFPNYSSELNVNALLLGDSALYLCASSWDRINYGYTFGSGTRLTVV.